Following are 29 T cell receptor beta chains from one sample sequenced in a study of blood T cells in healthy people across ages. A second PCR of roughly 6 to 12 cycles used a sample-barcoded 5' primer and a J-beta primer mix. TCRdb re-analysed the 5' RACE reads in MiXCR, keeping a single row per CDR3 protein. The sample shows some 1.5 million distinct CDR3 sequences, around 40% of them seen only once. The sequencing sample was made of blood. These receptor sequences come from a woman aged 18-29 years in good health.

The chain's CDR3 is CASGYWGPLDYGYTF. For the CDR3, the DNA is TGTGCCAGCGGCTATTGGGGACCGCTCGATTATGGCTACACCTTC. The V call is TRBV7-9, the J call TRBJ1-2; weak D call: TRBD1 (5 bases). The CDR3 is 15 residues long. V was trimmed by 8 bases and J by 5 bases, leaving 21 bases between them. Germline lookup yields CDR1 SEHNR and CDR2 FQNEAQ (reference sequence). The entire variable domain, with the rest obtained from reference TRBV7-9 and TRBJ1-2, is as follows: DTGVSQNPRHKITKRGQNVTFRCDPISEHNRLYWYRQTLGQGPEFLTYFQNEAQLEKSRLLSDRFSAERPKGSFSTLEIQRTEQGDSAMYLCASGYWGPLDYGYTFGSGTRLTVV.

The V gene is TRBV12-3 or TRBV12-4, the J gene TRBJ2-2; weak D call: TRBD2 (6 bases). Trimming shortened V by 6 bases and J by 5 bases, and 13 bases separated the two germline ends. CDR3 length: 14 amino acids. The CDR3 region is CASRLGGDTGELFF. Written as DNA, the CDR3 is TGTGCCAGCAGGTTGGGCGGGGATACCGGGGAGCTGTTTTTT.

This chain links TRBV9 with TRBJ1-2; possibly TRBD1 for D (5 bases). Looked up from germline, CDR1 is SGDLS and CDR2 is YYNGEE. This CDR3 spans 14 amino acids. Deletions cut 0 bases from V and 6 bases from J, with 12 bases between. The CDR3 nucleotides read TGTGCCAGCAGCGTAGAGTGGGGGGTAGATGGCTACACCTTC. It is translated as CASSVEWGVDGYTF.

The rearrangement uses TRBV20-1 and TRBJ2-3, with 7 bases aligning to TRBD1. Germline loops: CDR1 DFQATT, CDR2 SNEGSKA (reference sequence). This CDR3 spans 15 amino acids. V gave up 1 base and J gave up 2 bases; unmatched junction bases: 6. CDR3: CSARVGQVYTDTQYF. The CDR3 DNA sequence: TGCAGTGCTAGAGTTGGACAGGTTTACACAGATACGCAGTATTTT.

V and J are TRBV5-6 and TRBJ2-4; D may be TRBD1 (6 bases). The DNA matches TRBJ2-7 better at its end, which makes the J call doubtful. There are 15 residues in the CDR3. CDR1 SGHDT and CDR2 YYEEEE come from the germline V gene. CDR3 in amino acids: CASSGDRRPFYEQYF. The CDR3 nucleotides are TGTGCCAGCAGCGGCGACAGGAGGCCTTTCTACGAGCAGTACTTC.

J is TRBJ2-7 and V is TRBV28; D is unresolved. Matching the DNA end better, TRBJ2-5 makes the J call doubtful. The germline gives CDR1 MDHEN, CDR2 SYDVKM. CDR3 length equals 12 residues. The CDR3 DNA reads as TGTGCCAGCACTGCCGCCCCTGAGACCCAGTACTTC. This gives the protein CASTAAPETQYF.

This clonotype was detected many times. V usage is TRBV20-1 and J usage is TRBJ2-3, with 12 bases fitting TRBD2. The germline gives CDR1 DFQATT, CDR2 SNEGSKA (reference sequence). The CDR3 has 15 amino acids. Trimming took 3 bases from V and 6 from J; bases not matched to a gene: 7. CDR3 nucleotides: TGCAGTGCTAGCGCCCGACTAGCGGGAGCCGATACGCAGTATTTT. This codes for CSASARLAGADTQYF.

The rearrangement uses TRBV7-2 and TRBJ2-1, with 9 bases that match TRBD2. The closer fit of TRBJ2-7 to the DNA end suggests the J call may be wrong. The CDR3 is made up of 16 amino acids. Germline assignment: CDR1 SGHTA and CDR2 FQGNSA. The CDR3 reads CASSLISGGSYNEQYF. CDR3 nucleotides: TGTGCCAGCAGCTTAATTAGCGGGGGATCCTACAATGAGCAGTACTTC.

The V gene is TRBV7-3, the J gene TRBJ2-1; 7 positions match TRBD1. CDR3 size: 15 residues. Germline CDR1 reads SGHTA; CDR2 reads FQGTGA. Germline trimming cut 3 bases from V and 7 bases from J; bases unmatched to any gene: 9. CDR3 in amino acids: CASSFTRQGKNEQFF. The CDR3 nucleotides read TGTGCCAGCAGCTTCACCAGACAGGGCAAAAATGAGCAGTTCTTC.

The chain recombines TRBV5-1 with TRBJ2-2; D is possibly TRBD1 (5 bases). In germline, CDR1 is SGHRS, CDR2 YFSETQ. The CDR3 extends over 14 amino acids. Trimming shortened V by 4 bases and J by 4 bases, and 11 bases separated the two germline ends. In nucleotides, the CDR3 is TGCGCCAGCAGCCCAACAGGAACCACCGGGGAGCTGTTTTTT. Residues: CASSPTGTTGELFF.

This clonotype was counted a few times. The chain joins TRBV5-5 to TRBJ2-1; TRBD2 matches 7 bases. The CDR3 is made up of 13 amino acids. In germline, CDR1 is SGHKS, CDR2 YYEKEE (reference sequence). Losses at the gene ends were 2 bases for V and 9 bases for J; bases not matched to a gene: 5. Here the CDR3 DNA reads TGTGCCAGCAGCTTCGCGGGGGAAGGTGAGCAGTTCTTC. Translating it yields CASSFAGEGEQFF.

This clonotype was observed a handful of times. The genes are TRBV2 and TRBJ2-4; D gene ambiguous. Trimming pared 7 bases from V and 2 bases from J, leaving 15 bases between. The CDR3 spans 15 residues. In germline, CDR1 is SNHLY, CDR2 FYNNEI. Here the CDR3 reads CASTPSGVTKNIQYF. The CDR3 DNA is TGTGCCAGCACCCCCAGTGGCGTTACCAAAAACATTCAGTACTTC.

This chain joins TRBV21-1 and TRBJ2-7; the tabulated D call, TRBD1, remains unverified against the DNA. TRBV21-1 is classified as a pseudogene. The CDR3 sequence is 12 residues long. The CDR3 DNA is TGTGCCAGCTTGTATCAGGGCAACGAGCAGTACTTC. Its translation: CASLYQGNEQYF.

The chain couples TRBV4-1 to TRBJ2-5; TRBD1 aligns across 9 bases. The CDR3 sequence is 17 residues long. V gave up 2 bases and J gave up 11 bases; unmatched junction bases: 18. Germline V CDR1 and CDR2: MGHRA, YSYEKL. The CDR3 loop is CASSQQAGTGLYNEQYF. DNA of the CDR3: TGCGCCAGCAGCCAACAAGCCGGGACAGGGTTATACAATGAGCAGTACTTC.

This clonotype was detected a few times. The chain links TRBV20-1 to TRBJ2-1; 9 bases line up with TRBD1. The CDR3 sequence is 14 residues long. Germline-derived CDR1 and CDR2 are DFQATT and SNEGSKA (reference sequence). Trimming at V came to 3 bases and at J to 8 bases, leaving 8 bases not matched to a gene. The CDR3: CSARGTGIVDEQFF. The CDR3 DNA follows: TGCAGTGCTAGGGGGACAGGGATTGTAGATGAGCAGTTCTTC.

In its sample, this clonotype was seen a few times. The chain recombines TRBV20-1 with TRBJ1-1, with D unclear. The V gene lost 6 bases and the J gene lost 1 base, with 15 bases spanning the gap. CDR3 length: 14 amino acids. CDR1 and CDR2 (germline): DFQATT, SNEGSKA (reference sequence). The chain's CDR3 is CSAPTRVRNTEAFF. The CDR3 region has the DNA TGCAGTGCCCCAACCCGGGTGAGGAACACTGAAGCTTTCTTT.

The V gene is TRBV5-1, the J gene TRBJ2-3; TRBD2 aligns across 8 bases. From germline, CDR1 is SGHRS and CDR2 YFSETQ. There are 16 residues in the CDR3. V was clipped by 0 bases and J by 3 bases; unmatched bases: 6. As DNA, the CDR3 is TGCGCCAGCAGCTTGGGAGCGGGAGTTGTAACAGATACGCAGTATTTT. Translating it yields CASSLGAGVVTDTQYF.

This clonotype was picked up a small number of times. This sequence joins TRBV14 and TRBJ1-6; the D gene is possibly TRBD1 (6 bases). Germline CDR1 SGHDN, CDR2 FVKESK. Trimming stripped 4 bases from V and 6 bases from J, with 10 bases between. The CDR3 runs to 14 residues. The CDR3, as DNA: TGTGCCAGCAGCCCTGGGACATCTAATTCACCCCTCCACTTT. It specifies CASSPGTSNSPLHF.

This clonotype was detected a few times. This CDR3 reads CSVDQDGTQETQYF. The CDR3 DNA is TGCAGCGTTGATCAGGACGGGACCCAAGAGACCCAGTACTTC. The chain employs TRBV29-1 and TRBJ2-5; D might be TRBD1 or TRBD2, each matching 5 bases. V was pared by 3 bases and J by 1 base, with 12 bases between. This CDR3 comprises 14 residues. Germline V CDR1 and CDR2: SQVTM, ANQGSEA.

CDR3 sequence: CASSPQGGGKNIQYF. The CDR3 DNA sequence: TGTGCCAGCAGTCCGCAAGGGGGTGGCAAAAACATTCAGTACTTC. The chain recombines TRBV12-3 or TRBV12-4 with TRBJ2-4, with D maybe TRBD1 (6 bases). The CDR3 runs to 15 residues. V gave up 5 bases and J gave up 3 bases, with 14 bases separating them.

The chain has TRBV3-1 and TRBJ2-2, with TRBD2 matching 7 bases. With V trimmed by 1 base and J by 2 bases, 10 bases remained unmatched. This CDR3 has 18 residues. Looked up from germline, CDR1 is LGHDT and CDR2 is YNNKEL (reference sequence). CDR3: CASSQVSGVAGNTGELFF. The CDR3 DNA reads as TGTGCCAGCAGCCAAGTCTCGGGCGTAGCGGGCAACACCGGGGAGCTGTTTTTT.

The table lists this clonotype with a few counts. The J gene is TRBJ2-7, the V gene TRBV7-2, with D uncertain. CDR1 is SGHTA and CDR2 is FQGNSA in the germline V gene. Trimming took off 1 base at V and 6 bases at J, with 16 bases between the two ends. This CDR3 is built from 15 residues. The DNA of the CDR3 is TGTGCCAGCAGCTTAGTCGGCCCCACGAGCCTCGAGCAGTACTTC. As protein: CASSLVGPTSLEQYF.

This clonotype was recorded a few times. The chain employs TRBV5-1 and TRBJ2-1, with D possibly TRBD1 on 5 matching bases. The V gene lost 4 bases and the J gene lost 4 bases, with 15 bases spanning the gap. CDR3 length: 15 residues. The V gene's germline CDR1 is SGHRS and CDR2 YFSETQ. The CDR3 bases are TGCGCCAGCAGCCCGTCGACAGTAGTATACAATGAGCAGTTCTTC. It encodes CASSPSTVVYNEQFF.

A few counts support this clonotype. The CDR3, as DNA: TGTGCCAGCAGTCCCAGGACAGGGGGCAGGGCTTCCTCCTACGAGCAGTACTTC. It is translated as CASSPRTGGRASSYEQYF. J is TRBJ2-7 and V is TRBV6-2 or TRBV6-3; TRBD1 aligns across 11 bases. CDR1 and CDR2 (germline): MNHEY, SVGEGT. The CDR3 length is 18 residues. With 5 bases clipped from V and 0 bases from J, the junction kept 12 bases outside the gene matches.

This clonotype was found a few times. The chain joins TRBV6-1 to TRBJ2-3; D call uncertain. The germline gives CDR1 MNHNS, CDR2 SASEGT. This CDR3 spans 11 amino acids. Trimming left V 3 bases short and J 10 bases short, with 8 bases between. CDR3 sequence reads: CASSDFGAQYF. DNA of the CDR3: TGTGCCAGCAGTGATTTTGGGGCGCAGTATTTT.

The J gene is TRBJ1-5, the V gene TRBV6-1; D may be TRBD1 (5 bases). The CDR3 runs to 18 residues. Trimming stripped 3 bases from V and 1 base from J, with 19 bases between. In germline, CDR1 is MNHNS, CDR2 SASEGT. In DNA form, the CDR3 reads TGTGCCAGCAGTGACCGCACTTCAGGGATCGGGAGCAATCAGCCCCAGCATTTT. Translating it yields CASSDRTSGIGSNQPQHF.

This CDR3 reads CASSPPKSRNTEAFF. The CDR3 nucleotides read TGTGCCAGCAGCCCCCCCAAATCGAGGAACACTGAAGCTTTCTTT. J is TRBJ1-1 and V is TRBV13; the D is unclear. The CDR3 has 15 amino acids. Trimming cost V 5 bases and J 1 base, with 14 bases left between them. Per germline, CDR1 PRHDT and CDR2 FYEKMQ (reference sequence).

This clonotype came up a few times. The rearrangement joins TRBV5-1 to TRBJ2-7; D may be TRBD2 (6 bases). Trimming left V 3 bases short and J 2 bases short, with 18 bases between. The CDR3 totals 16 residues. Germline-derived CDR1 and CDR2 are SGHRS and YFSETQ. DNA for the CDR3: TGCGCCAGCAGCTCGGGGGACCTGACAGAAACCTACGAGCAGTACTTC. This sequence encodes CASSSGDLTETYEQYF.

The chain is built from TRBV29-1 and TRBJ1-1, with D unclear. The V gene lost 2 bases and the J gene lost 4 bases, with 11 bases spanning the gap. The length of the CDR3 is 13 residues. CDR1 is SQVTM and CDR2 is ANQGSEA in the germline V gene. CDR3 region: CSVENRQGTEAFF. The CDR3 DNA is TGCAGCGTTGAAAATAGGCAAGGCACTGAAGCTTTCTTT.